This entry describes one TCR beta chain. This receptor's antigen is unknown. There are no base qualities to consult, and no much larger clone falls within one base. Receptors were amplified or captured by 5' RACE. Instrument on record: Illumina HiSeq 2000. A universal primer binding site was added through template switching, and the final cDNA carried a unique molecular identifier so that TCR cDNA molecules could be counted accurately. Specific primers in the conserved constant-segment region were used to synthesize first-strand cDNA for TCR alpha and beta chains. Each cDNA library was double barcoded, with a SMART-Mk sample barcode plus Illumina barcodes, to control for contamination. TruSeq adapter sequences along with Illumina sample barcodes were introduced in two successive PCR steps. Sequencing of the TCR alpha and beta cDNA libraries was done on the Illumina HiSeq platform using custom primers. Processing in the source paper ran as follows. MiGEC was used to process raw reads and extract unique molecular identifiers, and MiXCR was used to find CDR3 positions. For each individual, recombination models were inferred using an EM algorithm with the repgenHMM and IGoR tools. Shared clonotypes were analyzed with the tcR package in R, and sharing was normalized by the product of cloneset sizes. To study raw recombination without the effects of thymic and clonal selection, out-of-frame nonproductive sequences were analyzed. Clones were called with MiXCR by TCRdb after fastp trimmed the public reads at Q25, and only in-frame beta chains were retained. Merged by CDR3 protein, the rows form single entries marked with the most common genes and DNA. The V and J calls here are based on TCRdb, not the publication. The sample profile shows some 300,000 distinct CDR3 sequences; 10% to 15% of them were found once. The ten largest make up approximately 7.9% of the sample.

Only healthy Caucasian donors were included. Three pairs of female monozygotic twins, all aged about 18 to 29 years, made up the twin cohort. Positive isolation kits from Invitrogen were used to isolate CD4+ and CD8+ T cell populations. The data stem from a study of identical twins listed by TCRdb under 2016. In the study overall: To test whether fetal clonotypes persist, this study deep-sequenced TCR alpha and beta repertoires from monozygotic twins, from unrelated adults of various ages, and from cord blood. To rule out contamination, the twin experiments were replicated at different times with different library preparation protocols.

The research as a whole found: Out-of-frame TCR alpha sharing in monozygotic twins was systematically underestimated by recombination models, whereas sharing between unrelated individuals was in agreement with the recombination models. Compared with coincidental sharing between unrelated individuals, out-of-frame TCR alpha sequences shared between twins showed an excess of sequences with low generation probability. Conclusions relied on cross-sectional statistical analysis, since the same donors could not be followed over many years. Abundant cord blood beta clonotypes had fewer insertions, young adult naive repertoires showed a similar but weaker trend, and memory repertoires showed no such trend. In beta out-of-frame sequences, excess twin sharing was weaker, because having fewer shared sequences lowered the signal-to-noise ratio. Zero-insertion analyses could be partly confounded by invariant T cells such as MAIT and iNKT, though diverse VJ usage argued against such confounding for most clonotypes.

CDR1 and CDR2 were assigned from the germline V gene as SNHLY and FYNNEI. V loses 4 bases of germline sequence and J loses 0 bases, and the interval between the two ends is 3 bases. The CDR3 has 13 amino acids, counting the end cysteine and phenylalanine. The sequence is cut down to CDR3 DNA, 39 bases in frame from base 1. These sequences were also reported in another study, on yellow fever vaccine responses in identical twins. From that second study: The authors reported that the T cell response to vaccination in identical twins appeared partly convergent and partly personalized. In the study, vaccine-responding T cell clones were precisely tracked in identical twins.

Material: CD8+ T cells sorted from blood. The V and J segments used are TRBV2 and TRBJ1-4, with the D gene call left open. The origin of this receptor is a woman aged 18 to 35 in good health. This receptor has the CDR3 CASSVPTNEKLFF. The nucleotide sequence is TGTGCCAGCAGTGTTCCAACTAATGAAAAACTGTTTTTT.